This T cell receptor beta chain comes out of a study of T cells in Graves' hyperthyroidism and ophthalmopathy. Trimming removed 2 bases at V and 4 bases at J, with 8 bases between. Germline assignment: CDR1 MNHEY and CDR2 SVGAGI. This CDR3 is built from 13 residues. The study, taken as a whole, reports: A 13 V-J model separated ophthalmopathy from stable hyperthyroidism. Also found in blood were most expanded thyroid clonotypes above 0.001.

Amplification yielded TCR beta CDR3 regions, with RNA transcripts as the source. During a first-round RT-PCR of the TCR CDR3, the HTBI primer set was used. TCRdb independently ran MiXCR on the multiplex PCR reads; one entry per CDR3 protein. Of some 350,000 distinct CDR3 sequences in the sample, roughly 19% were seen once. Subjects aged 18 to 65 presented with newly diagnosed hyperthyroidism of less than 2 months' duration. Using roughly 9.4 ml of fresh peripheral blood, PBMCs were prepared. The table lists this clonotype with many counts. The antigen remains unidentified. This TCR came from a woman between 18 and 30 years old with Graves' hyperthyroidism. The chain employs TRBV6-5 and TRBJ1-1; a weak D match, TRBD1 (5 bases). Input material: blood. The CDR3 nucleotides read TGTGCCAGCAGTTACGAGGGGATCACTGAAGCTTTCTTT. It yields the protein CASSYEGITEAFF.